A single sample is the source of the 21 T cell receptor beta chains below, sequenced in a study of T-cell memory formation after mild COVID-19. MiXCR, run by TCRdb on the 5' RACE reads, gives a single entry per CDR3 protein. The sample comprises around 100,000 distinct CDR3 sequences, over 8.5% of which are singletons, and about 40% rests with the top ten. Material for sequencing was PBMCs or a T cell subset sorted from them (not recorded which). The receptors come from a man younger than 30 who had mild COVID-19 (a few samples of this study predate the infection). Cell type and time point are not known.

This clonotype was counted a few times. The chain combines TRBV5-1 with TRBJ1-1, with a possible D match to TRBD1 (5 bases). This CDR3 has 15 amino acids. Germline CDR1 is SGHRS and CDR2 is YFSETQ. With 4 bases removed from V and 3 bases from J, the gap between germline ends came to 16 bases. CDR3 sequence reads: CASSLHAGRDTEAFF. The CDR3 bases are TGCGCCAGCAGCCTACACGCAGGGCGAGACACTGAAGCTTTCTTT.

V gene TRBV5-1 combines with J gene TRBJ2-1, with 8 bases aligning to TRBD1. CDR1 SGHRS and CDR2 YFSETQ come from the germline V gene. This CDR3 is 19 amino acids long. The V segment lost 3 bases and the J segment 1 base; nucleotides outside the gene matches: 15. CDR3 amino acids: CASSSFEPGQVLSYNEQFF. The CDR3 DNA sequence: TGCGCCAGCAGCTCCTTCGAACCGGGACAGGTCTTGTCCTACAATGAGCAGTTCTTC.

This clonotype was recorded a few times. The chain is built from TRBV11-2 and TRBJ2-1, with 7 bases fitting TRBD2. The junction had 13 bases not matched to a gene; V was cut back by 2 bases and J by 9 bases. Germline CDR1 SGHAT, CDR2 FQNNGV. This CDR3 spans 16 amino acids. The CDR3 region is CASSLWASGNVVEQFF. In nucleotides, the CDR3 is TGTGCCAGCAGCTTATGGGCTAGCGGTAATGTTGTTGAGCAGTTCTTC.

The table lists this clonotype with a few counts. The chain is built from TRBV4-1 and TRBJ1-1; possible D gene TRBD1, 6 bases. CDR1 is MGHRA and CDR2 is YSYEKL in the germline V gene. The CDR3 extends over 14 amino acids. V gave up 3 bases and J gave up 0 bases, with 8 bases separating them. The CDR3 region has the DNA TGCGCCAGCAGCCAGTGGGACATGAACACTGAAGCTTTCTTT. It specifies CASSQWDMNTEAFF.

The chain carries TRBV4-1 and TRBJ2-2, with 7 bases fitting TRBD1. The germline V gene has CDR1 MGHRA and CDR2 YSYEKL. This CDR3 contains 16 residues. V trimming: 2 bases; J trimming: 6 bases; junction bases outside the gene matches: 9. The CDR3: CASSQLRDSPPGELFF. DNA for the CDR3: TGCGCCAGCAGCCAACTACGGGACAGTCCACCCGGGGAGCTGTTTTTT.

This clonotype was seen more than once but under ten times. V is TRBV6-5 and J is TRBJ1-3, with D maybe TRBD1 (5 bases). Trimming shortened V by 6 bases and J by 7 bases, and 19 bases separated the two germline ends. The germline CDR1 and CDR2 sequences are MNHEY and SVGAGI. The CDR3 runs 15 residues. CDR3 DNA: TGTGCCAGCAGCCCGGCCGGGGGTGGAGGGAACACCATATATTTT. It encodes CASSPAGGGGNTIYF.

The CDR3 sequence: CASSLDSLGGEQFF. CDR3 sequence (DNA): TGTGCCAGCAGCTTGGACAGCCTCGGGGGTGAGCAGTTCTTC. The rearrangement uses TRBV5-5 and TRBJ2-1; D is perhaps TRBD2 (6 bases). The ends were cut back, 0 bases at V and 9 bases at J, with 13 bases in the middle. CDR1 and CDR2 from the germline V gene are SGHKS and YYEKEE (reference sequence). The CDR3 runs to 14 residues.

The chain couples TRBV7-9 to TRBJ2-7, with 12 nucleotides matching TRBD2. The CDR3 runs to 16 residues. The V gene end was trimmed by 3 bases and the J gene end by 1 base; junction bases not matched to a gene: 4. Germline CDR1 is SEHNR and CDR2 is FQNEAQ (reference sequence). The CDR3 reads CASSLGLAGRSYEQYF. CDR3 nucleotide sequence: TGTGCCAGCAGCTTGGGACTAGCGGGTCGATCCTACGAGCAGTACTTC.

A few counts support this clonotype. The chain links TRBV7-9 to TRBJ1-4; 9 positions agree with TRBD1. Germline-derived CDR1 and CDR2 are SEHNR and FQNEAQ (reference sequence). The V gene end was trimmed by 5 bases and the J gene end by 8 bases; junction bases not matched to a gene: 9. This CDR3 region has 15 residues. CDR3 nucleotide sequence: TGTGCCAGCAGCGCCCGGGACAGGGCCGGGGAAAAACTGTTTTTT. Translation gives CASSARDRAGEKLFF.

This clonotype was counted between two and nine times. The chain is built from TRBV6-5 and TRBJ1-1; the D is unclear. V lost 0 bases and J 5 bases, leaving 16 bases between the germline ends. This CDR3 contains 16 residues. Germline lookup yields CDR1 MNHEY and CDR2 SVGAGI. The CDR3 region has the DNA TGTGCCAGCAGTTACTCGGTGGGTGGGTCGGGGACTGAAGCTTTCTTT. This gives the protein CASSYSVGGSGTEAFF.

This clonotype is medium-sized in the sample. The chain has TRBV4-2 and TRBJ2-6; 8 positions agree with TRBD2. Trimming took 0 bases from V and 2 from J; bases not matched to a gene: 0. This CDR3 has 16 residues. Germline loops: CDR1 LGHNA, CDR2 YNFKEQ. The CDR3 sequence is CASSQEAGAGANVLTF. DNA for the CDR3: TGTGCCAGCAGCCAAGAAGCGGGGGCTGGGGCCAACGTCCTGACTTTC.

This clonotype was detected only a few times. The J gene is TRBJ2-3, the V gene TRBV7-2, with D possibly being TRBD2 (6 bases). The germline V gene encodes CDR1 SGHTA and CDR2 FQGNSA. CDR3 length equals 14 residues. V was clipped by 1 base and J by 6 bases, with 11 bases between them. CDR3 protein: CASSLEARGDTQYF. The CDR3, as DNA: TGTGCCAGCAGCTTAGAGGCCCGGGGGGATACGCAGTATTTT.

This chain uses TRBV7-2 with TRBJ1-4; D ambiguous. Germline values: CDR1 SGHTA, CDR2 FQGNSA. The V gene lost 5 bases and the J gene lost 6 bases, with 16 bases spanning the gap. There are 15 residues in the CDR3. CDR3 sequence: CASSEVPGPYEKLFF. The CDR3 region has the DNA TGTGCCAGCAGCGAAGTTCCGGGCCCATATGAAAAACTGTTTTTT. The whole variable domain, filled in from reference TRBV7-2 and TRBJ1-4, reads GAGVSQSPSNKVTEKGKDVELRCDPISGHTALYWYRQSLGQGLEFLIYFQGNSAPDKSGLPSDRFSAERTGGSVSTLTIQRTQQEDSAVYLCASSEVPGPYEKLFFGSGTQLSVL.

This chain uses TRBV11-2 with TRBJ1-4; 7 nucleotides agree with TRBD1. V dropped 4 bases and J dropped 2; count of bases not matched to a gene: 7. The CDR3 runs to 16 residues. The germline V gene encodes CDR1 SGHAT and CDR2 FQNNGV. CDR3 loop: CASSSNPGQTNEKLFF. The CDR3 DNA reads TGTGCCAGCAGCTCCAACCCGGGACAGACTAATGAAAAACTGTTTTTT.

In its sample, this clonotype was seen a few times. In DNA, the CDR3 is TGTGCCAGCAGTAGCCTATTAGAGGCCAACGTCCTGACTTTC. Amino acids: CASSSLLEANVLTF. V is TRBV12-3 or TRBV12-4 and J is TRBJ2-6; the D is unclear. Between the trimmed V and J ends, which lost 5 bases and 6 bases, there was a span of 11 bases. This CDR3 is built from 14 residues.

The rearrangement joins TRBV5-1 to TRBJ2-6, with D tentatively TRBD1 (5 bases). This CDR3 is built from 16 residues. The V gene's germline CDR1 is SGHRS and CDR2 YFSETQ. The V end was cut by 0 bases, the J end by 0 bases, with 7 bases between. This chain's CDR3 is CASSLGQGSGANVLTF. The CDR3 bases are TGCGCCAGCAGCTTGGGCCAGGGCTCTGGGGCCAACGTCCTGACTTTC.

The chain couples TRBV4-3 to TRBJ2-1; 7 nucleotides align to TRBD1. This CDR3 has 16 amino acids. Germline lookup yields CDR1 LGHNA and CDR2 YSLEER. V trimming: 0 bases; J trimming: 3 bases; junction bases outside the gene matches: 5. CDR3 residues: CASSQETGAFYNEQFF. The CDR3, as DNA: TGCGCCAGCAGCCAAGAAACAGGGGCTTTCTACAATGAGCAGTTCTTC.

The genes are TRBV12-3 or TRBV12-4 and TRBJ1-1, with D unclear. The V gene lost 6 bases and the J gene lost 8 bases, with 13 bases spanning the gap. This CDR3 spans 12 amino acids. DNA of the CDR3: TGTGCCAGCAGCCAGAACCTTCCCGAAGCTTTCTTT. This sequence encodes CASSQNLPEAFF.

This clonotype appeared a few times. The chain recombines TRBV6-2 or TRBV6-3 with TRBJ2-3; no definite D call. Trimming removed 6 bases from V and 6 bases from J, with 19 bases in between. The V gene's germline CDR1 is MNHEY and CDR2 SVGEGT. This CDR3 is built from 15 residues. The CDR3 loop reads CASSPPAAVVDTQYF. CDR3 DNA sequence: TGTGCCAGCAGCCCCCCGGCAGCAGTGGTCGATACGCAGTATTTT.

This clonotype was counted between two and nine times. The chain couples TRBV4-2 to TRBJ1-3; D is unresolved. Germline assignment: CDR1 LGHNA and CDR2 YNFKEQ. CDR3 length: 15 amino acids. V gave up 2 bases and J gave up 4 bases, with 12 bases separating them. CDR3: CASSQYRMTGNTIYF. The CDR3 DNA reads as TGTGCCAGCAGCCAATATAGGATGACGGGAAACACCATATATTTT.

The chain links TRBV3-1 to TRBJ1-1; perhaps TRBD1 as D (6 bases). This CDR3 region has 13 residues. Deletions cut 5 bases from V and 3 bases from J, with 10 bases between. Germline V lookup: CDR1 LGHDT, CDR2 YNNKEL (reference sequence). The CDR3 here is CASSNTGYTEAFF. In DNA form, the CDR3 reads TGTGCCAGCAGCAATACAGGGTACACTGAAGCTTTCTTT.